The 9 T cell receptor beta chains listed next were all sequenced from one sample in a study of OX40 agonist ivuxolimab in advanced cancers. The protocol was immunoSEQ multiplex PCR, while the TCRdb copy is restricted to in-frame clones and leaves out a portion. The sample includes around 76,000 clones, 86% seen only once; the top ten take approximately 8%. The material was CD4+ or CD8+ T cells sorted from blood, obtained in a trial of the OX40 agonist ivuxolimab. These receptors originate from an adult with an advanced solid tumor such as melanoma, head and neck, liver or kidney cancer.

The rearrangement uses TRBV5-6 and TRBJ1-6; no clear D. This CDR3 is 14 amino acids long. CDR1 is SGHDT and CDR2 is YYEEEE in the germline V gene. The ends were cut back, 0 bases at V and 10 bases at J, with 11 bases in the middle. The CDR3 nucleotides read TGTGCCAGCAGCTTGGGTATAGGTATCTCACCCCTCCACTTT. It specifies CASSLGIGISPLHF.

The genes are TRBV19 and TRBJ2-5; 8 nucleotides line up with TRBD1. Gene TRBJ2-7 matches the end of the DNA better, so the J call may be wrong. Germline V gene sequence: CDR1 LNHDA, CDR2 SQIVND (reference sequence). The CDR3 runs 19 residues. The CDR3 spells CASSRDRGTSAGGSYEQYF. The CDR3 DNA is TGTGCCAGTAGTAGAGACAGGGGAACGTCTGCAGGAGGGTCCTACGAGCAGTACTTC.

This chain uses TRBV4-2 with TRBJ1-3, with D possibly TRBD1 on 5 matching bases. The germline V gene encodes CDR1 LGHNA and CDR2 YNFKEQ. The CDR3 runs 16 residues. V was cut by 0 bases and J by 3 bases, with 12 bases left in between. CDR3 in DNA: TGTGCCAGCAGCCAAGATAGTCGGGGGGATGGAAACACCATATATTTT. This gives the protein CASSQDSRGDGNTIYF.

This chain links TRBV5-6 with TRBJ1-2, with a tentative D call TRBD1 (6 bases). The germline CDR1 and CDR2 sequences are SGHDT and YYEEEE. CDR3 length: 14 amino acids. The V end was cut by 4 bases, the J end by 0 bases, with 10 bases between. CDR3: CASSPDRTNYGYTF. CDR3 sequence (DNA): TGTGCCAGCAGCCCCGACAGGACTAACTATGGCTACACCTTC.

The chain employs TRBV5-4 and TRBJ2-4, with a tentative D call TRBD1 (5 bases). The CDR3 has 16 residues. V was shortened by 0 bases and J by 8 bases, with 18 bases between the two germline ends. In germline, CDR1 is SGHNT, CDR2 YYREEE (reference sequence). CDR3 residues: CASSLDAAGVRDIQYF. The CDR3 region has the DNA TGTGCCAGCAGCTTGGATGCGGCTGGCGTCAGGGACATTCAGTACTTC. Together with reference TRBV5-4 and TRBJ2-4, the CDR3 gives the full variable domain: ETGVTQSPTHLIKTRGQQVTLRCSSQSGHNTVSWYQQALGQGPQFIFQYYREEENGRGNFPPRFSGLQFPNYSSELNVNALELDDSALYLCASSLDAAGVRDIQYFGAGTRLSVL.

The CDR3 here is CASRVGEGVTYEQYF. The CDR3 DNA reads TGCGCCAGCAGGGTCGGGGAGGGGGTTACCTACGAGCAGTACTTC. This chain links TRBV5-1 with TRBJ2-7; TRBD2 is a possible D gene (7 bases). This CDR3 spans 15 amino acids. Trimming pared 5 bases from V and 2 bases from J, leaving 17 bases between. Germline CDR1 reads SGHRS; CDR2 reads YFSETQ.

The J gene is TRBJ1-1, the V gene TRBV28; D unresolved. V was trimmed by 7 bases and J by 5 bases, leaving 17 bases between them. This CDR3 is built from 14 residues. Germline V gene lookup returns CDR1 MDHEN and CDR2 SYDVKM. The chain's CDR3 is CASTPPGVYTEAFF. In DNA, the CDR3 is TGTGCCAGCACCCCGCCCGGGGTTTATACTGAAGCTTTCTTT. The complete variable domain, with remaining parts taken from reference TRBV28 and TRBJ1-1, reads DVKVTQSSRYLVKRTGEKVFLECVQDMDHENMFWYRQDPGLGLRLIYFSYDVKMKEKGDIPEGYSVSREKKERFSLILESASTNQTSMYLCASTPPGVYTEAFFGQGTRLTVV.

This clone was observed once. This rearrangement joins TRBV7-2 to TRBJ2-5; weak D call: TRBD1 (5 bases). The CDR3 sequence is 15 residues long. Germline V CDR1 and CDR2: SGHTA, FQGNSA. V was shortened by 2 bases and J by 2 bases, with 12 bases between the two germline ends. The CDR3 region has the DNA TGTGCCAGCAGCTTATCAAGGGGTAAACAAGAGACCCAGTACTTC. Amino acid sequence: CASSLSRGKQETQYF. Full variable domain (missing parts from reference TRBV7-2 and TRBJ2-5): GAGVSQSPSNKVTEKGKDVELRCDPISGHTALYWYRQSLGQGLEFLIYFQGNSAPDKSGLPSDRFSAERTGGSVSTLTIQRTQQEDSAVYLCASSLSRGKQETQYFGPGTRLLVL.

J is TRBJ2-3 and V is TRBV4-3; 10 positions agree with TRBD1. CDR3 length equals 14 residues. Germline V gene lookup returns CDR1 LGHNA and CDR2 YSLEER. The trim removed 6 bases at V and 2 bases at J, leaving 2 bases unmatched. CDR3 bases: TGCGCCAGCAGTCGACAGGGGGCCACAGATACGCAGTATTTT. It translates to CASSRQGATDTQYF.